These 30 T cell receptor beta chains share one sample of origin, sequenced in a study of PD-L1 blockade in urothelial cancer. The time point was: peripheral blood 6 weeks after treatment start. This table comes from immunoSEQ multiplex PCR, and its TCRdb copy is limited to in-frame clones, with some not included. The table includes 25,000 to 30,000 clones, 80% to 90% detected once. Sequenced here: PBMCs, sampled around atezolizumab (anti-PD-L1) treatment. The receptor set was obtained from a man between 65 and 79 years old with urothelial cancer.

This rearrangement joins TRBV28 to TRBJ1-1; D is undetermined. This CDR3 is 14 amino acids long. Between the trimmed V and J ends, which lost 5 bases and 2 bases, there was a span of 12 bases. Looked up from germline, CDR1 is MDHEN and CDR2 is SYDVKM. CDR3 protein: CASSPPGQNTEAFF. The CDR3 DNA follows: TGTGCCAGCAGTCCTCCAGGCCAAAACACTGAAGCTTTCTTT.

Note on this clone: Sequence at one end of the junction differs from germline and may be a read error. For the CDR3, the DNA is TGCAGCGTTGCTTCGGACAGGGTGAAGTCCTCCCACGAGCAGTACTTC. Translating it yields CSVASDRVKSSHEQYF. V and J are TRBV29-1 and TRBJ2-7, with TRBD1 matching over 8 bases. Germline V CDR1 and CDR2: SQVTM, ANQGSEA. This CDR3 has 16 residues.

This clone showed up just a few times. The chain has TRBV7-3 and TRBJ2-1; 11 bases agree with TRBD2. The CDR3 spans 13 residues. The trim removed 5 bases at V and 10 bases at J, leaving 4 bases unmatched. In germline, CDR1 is SGHTA, CDR2 FQGTGA. The CDR3 nucleotides are TGTGCCAGCAGCCCTAGCGGGGGGCGCGAGCAGTTCTTC. Its translation is CASSPSGGREQFF. The full variable domain, with the rest looked up from reference TRBV7-3 and TRBJ2-1, is GAGVSQTPSNKVTEKGKYVELRCDPISGHTALYWYRQSLGQGPEFLIYFQGTGAADDSGLPNDRFFAVRPEGSVSTLKIQRTERGDSAVYLCASSPSGGREQFFGPGTRLTVL.

The chain's CDR3 is CASSLAQGARAYGYTF. CDR3 DNA sequence: TGTGCCAGCAGCTTAGCACAGGGGGCGCGGGCCTATGGCTACACCTTC. The chain carries TRBV7-2 and TRBJ1-2, with 9 bases fitting TRBD1. V shed 0 bases and J 4 bases; nucleotides not matched to a gene: 6. Germline V gene sequence: CDR1 SGHTA, CDR2 FQGNSA. The CDR3 covers 16 residues.

The chain has TRBV5-1 and TRBJ2-3, with TRBD2 matching over 11 bases. V gave up 1 base and J gave up 2 bases; unmatched junction bases: 3. The CDR3 sequence is 16 residues long. The germline V gene encodes CDR1 SGHRS and CDR2 YFSETQ. This CDR3 is CASSLRLAGHTDTQYF. The CDR3 DNA reads as TGCGCCAGCAGCTTGAGACTAGCGGGACACACAGATACGCAGTATTTT.

The V and J genes are TRBV2 and TRBJ2-2, with D possibly matching TRBD2 (5 bases). The CDR3 consists of 15 residues. V dropped 7 bases and J dropped 3 bases, with 15 bases sitting between them. Per germline, CDR1 SNHLY and CDR2 FYNNEI. Here the CDR3 reads CASKEEVADTGELFF. The CDR3 DNA follows: TGTGCCAGCAAGGAGGAGGTAGCCGACACCGGGGAGCTGTTTTTT.

This clone is a singleton in its sample. The chain has TRBV7-2 and TRBJ1-1, with unresolved D. Germline CDR1 is SGHTA and CDR2 is FQGNSA. Trimming cost V 3 bases and J 4 bases, with 6 bases left between them. This CDR3 is built from 12 residues. The CDR3 sequence is CASSFYGTEAFF. The CDR3 nucleotides are TGTGCCAGCAGCTTTTACGGCACTGAAGCTTTCTTT.

This sequence joins TRBV11-1 and TRBJ2-5; D not resolved. The CDR3 is made up of 13 amino acids. Trimming took off 1 base at V and 5 bases at J, with 8 bases between the two ends. Per germline, CDR1 SGHAT and CDR2 FQDESV (reference sequence). The CDR3 is CASSLDRKETQYF. CDR3 nucleotide sequence: TGTGCCAGCAGCTTAGATAGAAAGGAGACCCAGTACTTC.

This chain connects TRBV13 to TRBJ1-6, with 9 bases lining up with TRBD1. The CDR3 has 15 amino acids. V lost 5 bases to trimming and J lost 7 bases; unmatched junction nucleotides: 6. Germline CDR1 PRHDT, CDR2 FYEKMQ (reference sequence). CDR3 region: CASSLDRGKNSPLHF. The CDR3 nucleotides are TGTGCCAGCAGCCTGGACAGGGGAAAAAATTCACCCCTCCACTTT.

This clone was detected only a few times. The chain couples TRBV2 to TRBJ2-7; 9 bases match TRBD1. V dropped 8 bases and J dropped 5; count of bases not matched to a gene: 7. Germline values: CDR1 SNHLY, CDR2 FYNNEI. The CDR3 runs to 13 residues. CDR3 nucleotides: TGTGCCAGCTGGACAGGGGCCCTCCACGAGCAGTACTTC. Protein product: CASWTGALHEQYF. The full variable domain, completed using reference TRBV2 and TRBJ2-7, is EPEVTQTPSHQVTQMGQEVILRCVPISNHLYFYWYRQILGQKVEFLVSFYNNEISEKSEIFDDQFSVERPDGSNFTLKIRSTKLEDSAMYFCASWTGALHEQYFGPGTRLTVT.

The rearrangement links TRBV19 to TRBJ2-3; 12 positions match TRBD2. The CDR3 spans 15 residues. CDR1 LNHDA and CDR2 SQIVND come from the germline V gene (reference sequence). The V gene end was trimmed by 1 base and the J gene end by 4 bases; junction bases not matched to a gene: 0. DNA of the CDR3: TGTGCCAGTAGTATAGGGACTAGCGGGGCAGATACGCAGTATTTT. Translation: CASSIGTSGADTQYF.

The chain has TRBV9 and TRBJ2-1; 8 bases agree with TRBD1. The ends lost 4 bases at V and 4 bases at J; junction bases unmatched: 10. From germline, CDR1 is SGDLS and CDR2 YYNGEE. The CDR3 totals 16 residues. Here the CDR3 reads CASSPRPGQAYNEQFF. The DNA for the CDR3 is TGTGCCAGCAGCCCCCGGCCGGGACAGGCATACAATGAGCAGTTCTTC.

In its sample, this clone was seen a few times. The chain couples TRBV7-3 to TRBJ2-3; 14 bases align to TRBD2. The CDR3 has 16 residues. V dropped 6 bases and J dropped 8; count of bases not matched to a gene: 10. Germline V CDR1 and CDR2: SGHTA, FQGTGA. This chain's CDR3 is CASRSPGLAGVGTQYF. The CDR3 DNA reads TGTGCCAGCAGGTCCCCGGGACTAGCGGGAGTGGGTACGCAGTATTTT.

V is TRBV5-1 and J is TRBJ2-1, with 7 bases matching TRBD1. V was pared by 4 bases and J by 7 bases, with 8 bases of the junction left unmatched. The CDR3 has 14 residues. CDR1 is SGHRS, CDR2 YFSETQ, per germline. The CDR3 DNA sequence: TGCGCCAGCAGCATTCCGACAGGGAGAAATGAGCAGTTCTTC. This encodes CASSIPTGRNEQFF.

This clone has only one observation. The V call is TRBV5-6, the J call TRBJ1-6, with unresolved D. This CDR3 contains 14 residues. Germline loops: CDR1 SGHDT, CDR2 YYEEEE. The V end lost 4 bases, the J end lost 14 bases, and 19 bases lay between the germline ends. The CDR3 reads CASSARRAPGTLHF. In DNA form, the CDR3 reads TGTGCCAGCAGCGCGCGAAGGGCCCCCGGGACCCTCCACTTT.

The V gene is TRBV16, the J gene TRBJ1-1, with 9 bases matching TRBD1. Trimming cost V 5 bases and J 1 base; bases outside gene matches: 8. The CDR3 extends over 16 amino acids. Germline V lookup: CDR1 KGHSY, CDR2 FQNENV. CDR3 in DNA: TGTGCCAGCAGCTTAAGGACAGGGGCAAGGAACACTGAAGCTTTCTTT. It yields the protein CASSLRTGARNTEAFF.

This clone was recorded only once. The gene calls are TRBV7-3 and TRBJ1-1, with TRBD1 matching 7 bases. CDR1 is SGHTA and CDR2 is FQGTGA in the germline V gene. The CDR3 length is 14 residues. V shed 4 bases, J shed 4 bases, and the junction held 6 bases outside the gene matches. CDR3 sequence: CASSSQGLGTEAFF. For the CDR3, the DNA is TGTGCCAGCAGCTCACAGGGGCTGGGCACTGAAGCTTTCTTT.

This sequence joins TRBV27 and TRBJ1-6; TRBD1 might be the D (5 bases). From germline, CDR1 is MNHEY and CDR2 SMNVEV (reference sequence). Trimming cost V 1 base and J 6 bases, with 10 bases left between them. The CDR3 loop spans 15 amino acids. CDR3 loop: CASSLYARANSPLHF. Here the CDR3 DNA reads TGTGCCAGCAGTTTATATGCCAGGGCTAATTCACCCCTCCACTTT.

Written as DNA, the CDR3 is TGTGCCAGCAGTGAAGTTAAACAGGGTGAAGCTTTCTTT. Translated, it gives CASSEVKQGEAFF. The chain is built from TRBV6-1 and TRBJ1-1; tentatively, D is TRBD1 (6 bases). The CDR3 extends over 13 amino acids. V was cut by 1 base and J by 7 bases, with 10 bases left in between. Germline loops: CDR1 MNHNS, CDR2 SASEGT.

This chain joins TRBV5-1 and TRBJ2-3, with TRBD1 matching 9 bases. The CDR3 spans 15 residues. J lost 6 bases, V lost 1 base, and 6 bases had no gene match. Germline CDR1 reads SGHRS; CDR2 reads YFSETQ. The CDR3 DNA sequence: TGCGCCAGCAGCTTGAGTCAACAGGGGGCTGATACGCAGTATTTT. This sequence encodes CASSLSQQGADTQYF.

The chain links TRBV18 to TRBJ1-6; D is undetermined. CDR3 length: 17 amino acids. Trimming left V 4 bases short and J 0 bases short, with 13 bases between. CDR1 and CDR2 from the germline V gene are KGHSH and LQKENI. For the CDR3, the DNA is TGTGCCAGCTCACATACAGCATTCGACTCCTATAATTCACCCCTCCACTTT. Protein: CASSHTAFDSYNSPLHF.

The chain uses TRBV5-4 and TRBJ2-1, with a weak D call TRBD1 (6 bases). The CDR3 is 16 residues long. CDR1 and CDR2 (germline): SGHNT, YYREEE (reference sequence). V lost 1 base and J lost 8, with 19 bases in between. The CDR3 sequence: CASSLFDRRGSDEQFF. The CDR3 DNA follows: TGTGCCAGCAGCTTGTTCGACAGAAGGGGGAGCGATGAGCAGTTCTTC. Full variable domain (remainder filled in from reference TRBV5-4 and TRBJ2-1): ETGVTQSPTHLIKTRGQQVTLRCSSQSGHNTVSWYQQALGQGPQFIFQYYREEENGRGNFPPRFSGLQFPNYSSELNVNALELDDSALYLCASSLFDRRGSDEQFFGPGTRLTVL.

This clone was picked up a small number of times. This chain connects TRBV20-1 to TRBJ2-1; 8 bases line up with TRBD1. The J segment lost 10 bases and the V segment lost 5 bases, leaving 4 bases of the junction unmatched. The CDR3 sequence is 11 residues long. Germline-derived CDR1 and CDR2 are DFQATT and SNEGSKA (reference sequence). DNA of the CDR3: TGCAGTGCTGACAGGGGATTGGAGCAGTTCTTC. It codes for CSADRGLEQFF.

This sequence joins TRBV10-1 and TRBJ1-1; weak D call: TRBD1 (5 bases). Germline CDR1 WNHNN, CDR2 SYGVQD (reference sequence). V lost 7 bases and J lost 5, with 17 bases in between. The CDR3 runs to 14 residues. This CDR3 is CASKERGSCTEAFF. In DNA, the CDR3 is TGCGCCAGCAAAGAAAGGGGCTCCTGTACTGAAGCTTTCTTT.

The rearrangement uses TRBV7-6 and TRBJ2-1; no firm D call. The CDR3 is 12 amino acids. Looked up from germline, CDR1 is SGHVS and CDR2 is FNYEAQ. V lost 1 base and J lost 9, with 7 bases in between. CDR3 bases: TGTGCCAGCAGCTTAGTTCTTTCTGAGCAGTTCTTC. Translated: CASSLVLSEQFF.

The rearrangement joins TRBV27 to TRBJ2-5, with a tentative D call TRBD2 (5 bases). Germline CDR1 is MNHEY and CDR2 is SMNVEV (reference sequence). The CDR3 length is 16 residues. Trimming took off 2 bases at V and 4 bases at J, with 17 bases between the two ends. CDR3 DNA sequence: TGTGCCAGCAGTTTACGGCTAGCACCCTACGGAGAGACCCAGTACTTC. Protein product: CASSLRLAPYGETQYF.

The rearrangement joins TRBV4-1 to TRBJ2-3; 9 bases line up with TRBD1. Germline CDR1 MGHRA, CDR2 YSYEKL. J was trimmed by 5 bases and V by 6 bases; bases with no gene match: 6. The CDR3 is 14 residues long. This chain's CDR3 is CASSPWTGVDTQYF. For the CDR3, the DNA is TGCGCCAGCAGTCCTTGGACAGGGGTAGATACGCAGTATTTT.

The J gene is TRBJ2-5, the V gene TRBV7-6; D is perhaps TRBD2 (5 bases). Germline V lookup: CDR1 SGHVS, CDR2 FNYEAQ. The CDR3 runs to 13 residues. V was pared by 4 bases and J by 3 bases, with 9 bases between. In nucleotides, the CDR3 is TGTGCCAGCAGCTCACTAGTCAAAGAGACCCAGTACTTC. Residues: CASSSLVKETQYF.

The chain uses TRBV7-9 and TRBJ1-1; D remains unclear. CDR1 and CDR2 from the germline V gene are SEHNR and FQNEAQ (reference sequence). The V gene lost 4 bases and the J gene lost 0 bases, with 18 bases spanning the gap. The CDR3 contains 17 residues. CDR3 sequence (DNA): TGTGCCAGCAGCTCTCTCCCCGCTTTGAGGTTGAACACTGAAGCTTTCTTT. Its translation is CASSSLPALRLNTEAFF.

This rearrangement joins TRBV6-6 to TRBJ2-1, with 11 bases matching TRBD1. The CDR3 totals 16 residues. CDR1 is MNHNY, CDR2 SVGAGI, per germline (reference sequence). V was pared by 5 bases and J by 9 bases, with 12 bases of the junction left unmatched. The CDR3 coding sequence is TGTGCCAGCAGTACGGGACAGGGGGTCGAGGGTACTGAGCAGTTCTTC. Protein product: CASSTGQGVEGTEQFF.